This TCR beta chain was recorded in a study of shared clonotypes between healthy human individuals. V dropped 0 bases and J dropped 1 base, with 6 bases sitting between them. The CDR3 is 14 amino acids. Germline CDR1 reads MDHEN; CDR2 reads SYDVKM. This clone showed up just once. The antigen remains unidentified. Repertoires were generated with immunoSEQ multiplex PCR, while TCRdb's copy carries only in-frame clones and drops some. The sample lists some 1,100,000 clones; about 80% were seen once. Findings and limits, study-wide: Inspection by rarefaction showed sorted-subset sequencing to be incomplete despite large depth. In this cohort, only blood was sampled, and tissue repertoires likely differ.

The donors were adults (healthy and HIV-negative) with no recent acute infections or vaccinations. Sequenced material: memory CD4+ T cells from PBMCs. Subset described: CD45RA-negative fraction. The gene calls are TRBV28 and TRBJ2-5, with D tentatively TRBD1 (6 bases). The sequence came from a man between 18 and 35 years old in good health. Some clones in this sample may be carry-over from other donors' samples. CDR3 nucleotides: TGTGCCAGCAGTTTATGGGACAGCCAAGAGACCCAGTACTTC. Translating it yields CASSLWDSQETQYF.